A selection of T cell receptor beta chains follows, all from one sample in a study of OX40 agonist ivuxolimab in advanced cancers. Generated by immunoSEQ multiplex PCR, the TCRdb table keeps only in-frame clones and is missing some. The table has around 61,000 clones, approximately 80% seen once. The sample in question was CD4+ or CD8+ T cells sorted from blood, obtained in a trial of the OX40 agonist ivuxolimab. The receptors were sampled from an adult with an advanced solid tumor such as melanoma, head and neck, liver or kidney cancer. Each CDR3 is given with its conserved first and last residue. The D gene is left open where the match is weak. The size entry is marked missing in some rows and otherwise reads once, few, many or a size class.

>14|TRBJ2-1|once|TRBV7-6|NA
TGTGCCAGCAGCTTAACATCGGACATAATCGGGCAGTTCTTC
CASSLTSDIIGQFF
>15|TRBJ2-1|NA|TRBV11-2|NA
TGTGCCAGCAGCTTAGCTAGCGTCAAGAACAATGAGCGGTTCTTC
CASSLASVKNNERFF
>18|TRBJ2-1|NA|TRBV11-3|TRBD2
TGTGCCAGCAGCTTAGTTGGTCGCGGGGGGAGGGCCTACAATGAGCAGTTCTTC
CASSLVGRGGRAYNEQFF
>15|TRBJ1-2|NA|TRBV6-5|NA
TGTGCCAGCAGTTACTCGAGCAGGGCTAACTATGGCTACACCTTC
CASSYSSRANYGYTF
>14|TRBJ2-7|NA|TRBV11-1|NA
TGTGCCAGCAGCGGATATCAGGGGTCCTACGAGCAGTACTTC
CASSGYQGSYEQYF
>14|TRBJ2-7|once|TRBV5-1|NA
TGCGCCAGCAGCTTGGCCGGGGGCCCCTACGAGCAGTACTTC
CASSLAGGPYEQYF
>15|TRBJ1-5|NA|TRBV28|NA
TGTGCCAGCAGTTCCTCCGACAGGCCTCACCAGCCCCAGCATTTT
CASSSSDRPHQPQHF
>16|TRBJ1-2|NA|TRBV19|TRBD1
TGTGCCAGTAGTAGAGGACAGGGAACAGGGAACTATGGCTACACCTTC
CASSRGQGTGNYGYTF
>15|TRBJ1-5|NA|TRBV6-6|TRBD1
TGTGCCAGCACCCAATGGGCAGGGGGCGCACAGCCCCAGCATTTT
CASTQWAGGAQPQHF
>15|TRBJ2-4|NA|TRBV19|NA
TGTGCCAGTAGTGCCAGAACTCTAGCCAAAAACATTCAGTACTTC
CASSARTLAKNIQYF
>14|TRBJ2-4|once|TRBV11-2|TRBD2
TGTGCCAGCAGCTTTCGGACTAGCGGAAACATTCAGTACTTC
CASSFRTSGNIQYF
>15|TRBJ2-1|NA|TRBV5-1|NA
TGCGCCAGCAGCTTACAACAGGGACCCACCTATGAGCAGTTCTTC
CASSLQQGPTYEQFF
>15|TRBJ1-2|NA|TRBV10-3|TRBD1
TGTGCCATCAGTGAGGGGACAGGGGGAGTTTATGGCTACACCTTC
CAISEGTGGVYGYTF
>13|TRBJ2-3|NA|TRBV7-2|NA
TGTGCCAGCAGCCGTATGGCAGCAGATACGCAGTATTTT
CASSRMAADTQYF
>15|TRBJ2-3|once|TRBV6-5|TRBD2
TGTGCCAGCACCCTACGAAGCGGGAAGACAGATACGCAGTATTTT
CASTLRSGKTDTQYF
>15|TRBJ2-3|NA|TRBV5-6|TRBD1
TGTGCCAGCAGCCTAGACAGGGGAGTTTCAGATACGCAGTATTTT
CASSLDRGVSDTQYF
>14|TRBJ1-6|NA|TRBV6-6|NA
TGTGCCAGCAGTATCCGGGGGGGGAATTCACCCCTCCACTTT
CASSIRGGNSPLHF
>14|TRBJ2-3|NA|TRBV29-1|TRBD1
TGCAGCGTTTCTGACAGGGTACGCACAGATACGCAGTATTTT
CSVSDRVRTDTQYF
>16|TRBJ1-2|NA|TRBV7-2|TRBD1
TGTGCCAGCAGCTTAGGCCCCGGGACAGGGGGCGATGGCTACACCTTC
CASSLGPGTGGDGYTF
>11|TRBJ2-1|NA|TRBV19|NA
TGTGCCAGTAGTTTATACAATGAGCAGTTCTTC
CASSLYNEQFF
>13|TRBJ1-1|NA|TRBV10-3|NA
TGTGCCATCATGTGGGAAACTGGTACTGAAGCTTTCTTT
CAIMWETGTEAFF
>14|TRBJ2-7|once|TRBV6-1|NA
TGTGCCAGCAGTACCAACAGGGAAACCTACGAGCAGTACTTC
CASSTNRETYEQYF
>14|TRBJ2-3|NA|TRBV7-9|TRBD2
TGTGCCAGCAGCTGGACTAGCTCCACAGATACGCAGTATTTT
CASSWTSSTDTQYF
>15|TRBJ2-7|NA|TRBV5-4|NA
TGTGCCAGCAGCATAGCCGGGCCACCTTCGAGCGAGCAGTACTTC
CASSIAGPPSSEQYF
>16|TRBJ1-1|NA|TRBV19|TRBD1
TGTGCCAGTAGTCCCTTCCGGACAGGGGCTAACACTGAAGCTTTCTTT
CASSPFRTGANTEAFF
>14|TRBJ1-4|NA|TRBV5-1|TRBD1
TGCGCCAGCAGCTTCCGACAGGGCGGCGAAAAACTGTTTTTT
CASSFRQGGEKLFF
>17|TRBJ1-4|NA|TRBV4-1|NA
TGCGCCAGCACCCCTCTAGATGGGGGCTGGACTAATGAAAAACTGTTTTTT
CASTPLDGGWTNEKLFF
>16|TRBJ2-1|NA|TRBV2|TRBD2
TGTGCCAGCAGTCCTAGGACTAGCGGGAATCGCCATGAGCAGTTCTTC
CASSPRTSGNRHEQFF
>15|TRBJ2-7|few|TRBV15|NA
TGTGCCACCAGCAGGGAAGGGGGTTGGGAGTACGAGCAGTACTTC
CATSREGGWEYEQYF
>14|TRBJ2-7|NA|TRBV19|TRBD1
TGTGCCAGTAGACACACAGGGGGAGGTTACGAGCAGTACTTC
CASRHTGGGYEQYF
>15|TRBJ2-1|NA|TRBV6-1|NA
TGTGCCAGCAGGACAGACTATAGCTCCTACAATGAGCAGTTCTTC
CASRTDYSSYNEQFF
>14|TRBJ2-1|NA|TRBV7-9|TRBD2
TGTGCCAGCAGCGCCACTAGCGGGAGTTTTGAGCAGTTCTTC
CASSATSGSFEQFF
>13|TRBJ1-2|NA|TRBV2|TRBD1
TGTGCCAGCAGTGAGGGGACAGGGGATGGCTACACCTTC
CASSEGTGDGYTF
>13|TRBJ2-7|NA|TRBV7-8|TRBD1
TGTGCCAGCAGCTCGGGAACAGGGGGCGAGCAGTACTTC
CASSSGTGGEQYF
>14|TRBJ2-5|NA|TRBV11-3|TRBD2
TGTGCCAGCAGCCTTAGCGGGAGCTTTGAGACCCAGTACTTC
CASSLSGSFETQYF
>14|TRBJ1-2|NA|TRBV5-4|NA
TGTGCCAGCACCTTGGGGGCGTCTAACTATGGCTACACCTTC
CASTLGASNYGYTF
>17|TRBJ1-5|NA|TRBV11-3|NA
TGTGCCAGCAGCCCTGGAGGGGTTGCTAAACTTAATCAGCCCCAGCATTTT
CASSPGGVAKLNQPQHF